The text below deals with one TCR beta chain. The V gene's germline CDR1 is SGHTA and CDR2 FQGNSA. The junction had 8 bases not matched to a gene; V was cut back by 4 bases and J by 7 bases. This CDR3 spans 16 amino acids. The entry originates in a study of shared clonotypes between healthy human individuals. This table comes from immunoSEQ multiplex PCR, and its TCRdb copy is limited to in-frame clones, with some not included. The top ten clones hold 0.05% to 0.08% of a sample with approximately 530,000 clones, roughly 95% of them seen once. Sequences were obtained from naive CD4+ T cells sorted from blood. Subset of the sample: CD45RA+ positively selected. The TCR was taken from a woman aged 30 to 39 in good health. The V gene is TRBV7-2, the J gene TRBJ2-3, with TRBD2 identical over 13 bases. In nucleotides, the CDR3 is TGTGCCAGCAGCTACCCGGGACTAGCGGGAAGAAATACGCAGTATTTT. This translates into CASSYPGLAGRNTQYF. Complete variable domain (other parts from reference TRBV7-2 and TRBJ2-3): GAGVSQSPSNKVTEKGKDVELRCDPISGHTALYWYRQSLGQGLEFLIYFQGNSAPDKSGLPSDRFSAERTGGSVSTLTIQRTQQEDSAVYLCASSYPGLAGRNTQYFGPGTRLTVL.